This TCR beta chain emerged from a study of blood T cell repertoires in COVID-19. About the research overall: The origin of the acute and convalescent COVID-19 samples was the United States, Italy and Spain. Sample material is recorded as cDNA or gDNA derived from T cells, B-cell-depleted T cells, or PBMCs.

Original handling: The authors estimated nucleated cell counts from reference gene primer amplification. TCRdb's copy holds only in-frame clones and misses some; the assay was immunoSEQ multiplex PCR. Clone size and the V and J calls come from that table; the DNA yielded D and trimming. The sample yields over 100,000 clones, around 80% seen once. There are 14 residues in the CDR3. Germline V lookup: CDR1 LNHDA, CDR2 SQIVND (reference sequence). Trimming left V 1 base short and J 7 bases short, with 11 bases between. J is TRBJ1-5 and V is TRBV19, with D possibly TRBD1 on 5 matching bases. This sequence originates from a human donor in a cohort sampled during active or convalescent COVID-19. What was sequenced was peripheral blood. The CDR3 sequence: CASSIVRAEQPQHF. The CDR3 nucleotides are TGTGCCAGTAGTATAGTCAGGGCTGAACAGCCCCAGCATTTT.